Reported below is one T cell receptor (beta chain). This clone was detected once. No antigen is known for it. Base qualities are not provided; no much larger clone lies one nucleotide away. CD8 naive samples were obtained by positive selection for CCR7 among CD45RO-negative cells, yielding a CD45RA+CCR7+ population from which TemRA cells were excluded. The donors were healthy, HIV-negative adults who had no recently reported acute infections or vaccinations. All donors were Caucasian adults living in Nashville, Tennessee, USA. Blood was collected by leukapheresis, and PBMCs were isolated by Ficoll-Histopaque density gradient centrifugation and then cryopreserved in liquid nitrogen vapor phase. Analytical flow cytometry was used to check the purity and quantity of every magnetically sorted T cell population. Genomic DNA was isolated from each sorted fraction and quantified by UV absorbance on a Nanodrop 2000c.

The data belong to a study of shared clonotypes between healthy human individuals (dated by TCRdb to about 2020). For the study in its entirety: The cohort comprised two women and three men aged 18 to 49 years. To increase sequencing depth and limit assay-specific biases, different laboratories used diverse techniques to prepare libraries and sequence TCR repertoires. Leukapheresis yielded between about 0.85 and 10 billion PBMCs per donor. For each donor, CD4 naive and CD4 memory were each given three plates, CD8 naive was given two plates, and CD8 memory was given one plate. The study deeply sequenced blood TCR repertoires of five healthy adults to estimate repertoire size and the extent of clonotype sharing between individuals. Results the study describes overall, beyond this receptor: Based on pairwise subsampling, the degree of clonotype sharing among donors was expected to be affected by sequencing depth. Compared with non-shared clonotypes, the clonotypes found in all four sorted-subset donors had higher generation probabilities. Because the study included a small number of donors, the genetic and exposure-history diversity represented was limited. Estimated clonotype richness was generally larger for naive than for memory subsets. When a few donors were compared, the shared fraction of clonotypes was 5% to 6.5% for naive CD4, approximately 3.3% for naive CD8, more than 2% for memory CD4, and under 0.5% for memory CD8. Sampling was limited to blood, and TCR repertoires in tissue likely differ from TCR repertoires in blood. Incomplete sequencing was indicated by rarefaction of sorted-subset datasets, despite the large sequencing depth.

From the germline V gene (reference sequence), CDR1 is MNHEY and CDR2 is SMNVEV. V drops 5 bases and J drops 5 bases, leaving 14 bases in between. The cysteine opens and the phenylalanine closes a CDR3 of 14 amino acids. Only CDR3 DNA remains: 42 bases, in frame from the first base. Using the deep immunoSEQ assay, TCR CDR3 regions were amplified from genomic DNA by multiplex PCR. Extracted genomic DNA from each cell subset was distributed evenly across all wells of several immunoSEQ 96-well plates, and each plate was treated as a replicate. For sorted subsets, 200 to 250 ng of genomic DNA, equivalent to around 30,000 T cell genomes, went into each replicate PCR. The purified libraries were quantified using a Qubit 3.0 fluorometer, sized with a Bioanalyzer 2100, and then quantified again using the KAPA Library Quantification kit. Each immunoSEQ 96-well plate was sequenced on its own single-read 150-cycle Illumina NextSeq 550 flow cell. Under the source paper's analysis protocol: Because the immunoSEQ output held only junctional sequences and lacked quality scores, the filtering could not match the filtering applied to full-length reads. Sequences were annotated with PyIR, a Python wrapper for IgBLAST v1.9, using IMGT germline references to assign V/J genes and CDR3. Reads were filtered out if the reads had weak V/J assignments (E-value above 1e-6), no CDR3, stop codons, out-of-frame junctions, or ambiguous translated residues. V3J clonotypes were defined by identical inferred V gene, J gene, and CDR3 amino acid sequence. Percentage overlap between repertoires was calculated by dividing the number of shared unique clonotypes by the size of the smaller repertoire. Richness of each repertoire was evaluated using RTK rarefaction, the Chao1 estimator, and Recon v2.1 estimates of unobserved clonotypes. For all TCRbeta clonotypes obtained by the gDNA method from a few donors, generation probabilities were computed with OLGA. The source is immuneACCESS, and TCRdb retained only in-frame sequences with V and J called. Part of the clones is not carried over; for the studies checked, unresolved V genes explain less than half of this, and the remainder is unexplained. V and J calls plus clone size are reproduced from that table; the DNA served to infer D and trimming. Across this sample there are 2 million to 2.5 million clones, with about 92% seen only once. Roughly 1.7% of the sample is taken by the ten largest.

The sequence came from a man younger than 35 in good health. Some clones in this sample may be carry-over from other donors' samples. Sequences were obtained from naive CD8+ T cells from PBMCs. Per the publication, the cell subset or site label means: CD45RA+CCR7+. The chain is made from TRBV27 and TRBJ2-3; there is no confident call for the D gene. CDR3 reads: CASSRRNLLDTQYF. The DNA reads as follows: TGTGCCAGCAGTCGAAGGAACTTATTAGATACGCAGTATTTT.